Sequencing of this TCR beta chain was carried out in a study of shared clonotypes between healthy human individuals. General study findings and limits: The study sampled only blood, and tissue repertoires likely differ.

A remark on this clone: Its antigen is not known.

The CDR3 sequence is 14 residues long. The germline V gene has CDR1 LNHDA and CDR2 SQIVND (reference sequence). V lost 4 bases and J lost 5; bases outside the gene matches: 6. Generated by immunoSEQ multiplex PCR, the TCRdb table keeps only in-frame clones and is missing some. The table includes some 1.1 million clones, 70% to 80% detected once. Sequences were obtained from memory CD4+ T cells from PBMCs. Subset meaning: CD45RA-negative fraction. J is TRBJ2-5 and V is TRBV19; 8 nucleotides match TRBD1. This clonotype was sampled from a young man in good health. Some clones in this sample may be carry-over from other donors' samples. CDR3 sequence reads: CASSTGQAVETQYF. CDR3 DNA sequence: TGTGCCAGTAGTACGGGACAGGCCGTCGAGACCCAGTACTTC.